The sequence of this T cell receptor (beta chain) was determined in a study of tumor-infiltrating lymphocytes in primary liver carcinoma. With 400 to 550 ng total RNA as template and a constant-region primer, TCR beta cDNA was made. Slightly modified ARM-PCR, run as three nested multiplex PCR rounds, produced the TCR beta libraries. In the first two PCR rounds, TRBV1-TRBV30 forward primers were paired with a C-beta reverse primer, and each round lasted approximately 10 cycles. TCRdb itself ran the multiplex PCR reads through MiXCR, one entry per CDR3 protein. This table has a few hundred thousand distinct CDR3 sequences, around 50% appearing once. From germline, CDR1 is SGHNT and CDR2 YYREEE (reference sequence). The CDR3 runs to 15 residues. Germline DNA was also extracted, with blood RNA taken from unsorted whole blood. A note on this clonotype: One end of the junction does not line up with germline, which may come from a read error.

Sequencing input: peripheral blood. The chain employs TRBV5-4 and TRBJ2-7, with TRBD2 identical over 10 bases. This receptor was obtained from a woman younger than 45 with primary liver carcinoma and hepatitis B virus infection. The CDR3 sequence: CASSSPGTSEHELHF. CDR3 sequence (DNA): TGTGCCAGCAGCTCCCCGGGGACTAGCGAACACGAGCTGCACTTC.